The sequence of this TCR beta chain was determined in a study of tumor and adjacent non-tumor tissue in lung cancer. This sample's RNA came from whole unsorted tissue. Three rounds of nested PCR, following a modified ARM-PCR protocol, produced the TCRbeta library. One entry per CDR3 protein, called by TCRdb with MiXCR from the multiplex PCR reads. The sample lists about 81,000 distinct CDR3 sequences, around 70% occurring once. This CDR3 region has 15 residues. Germline lookup yields CDR1 SGHAT and CDR2 FQNNGV. V is TRBV11-2 and J is TRBJ2-3; 10 bases line up with TRBD2. The receptor was derived from a woman between 40 and 50 years old with non-small cell lung cancer. The sequenced sample was lung tumor tissue. CDR3 in DNA: TGTATCAGCAGCTTAGGGACTAGCGTGACAGATACGCAGTATTTT. Its protein product is CISSLGTSVTDTQYF.